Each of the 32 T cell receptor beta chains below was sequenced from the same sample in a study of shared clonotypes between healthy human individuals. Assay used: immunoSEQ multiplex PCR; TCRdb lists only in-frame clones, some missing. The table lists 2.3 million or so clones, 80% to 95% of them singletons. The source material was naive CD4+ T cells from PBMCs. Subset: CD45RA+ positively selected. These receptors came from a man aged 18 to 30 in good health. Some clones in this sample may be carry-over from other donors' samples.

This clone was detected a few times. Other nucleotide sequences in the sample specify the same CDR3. In DNA, the CDR3 is TGTGCCAGCAGTTTATGGGGAGTGGGGAATCAGCCCCAGCATTTT. It is translated as CASSLWGVGNQPQHF. The rearrangement links TRBV27 to TRBJ1-5; D is unresolved. Germline V gene data show CDR1 as MNHEY and CDR2 as SMNVEV (reference sequence). This CDR3 spans 15 amino acids. V was trimmed by 1 base and J by 4 bases, leaving 11 bases between them.

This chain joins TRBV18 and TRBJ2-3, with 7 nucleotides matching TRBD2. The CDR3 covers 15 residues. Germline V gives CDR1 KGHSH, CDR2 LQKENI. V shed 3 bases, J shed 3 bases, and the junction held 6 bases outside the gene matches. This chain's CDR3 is CASSPLGGVTDTQYF. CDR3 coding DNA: TGTGCCAGCTCACCCTTGGGAGGGGTTACAGATACGCAGTATTTT.

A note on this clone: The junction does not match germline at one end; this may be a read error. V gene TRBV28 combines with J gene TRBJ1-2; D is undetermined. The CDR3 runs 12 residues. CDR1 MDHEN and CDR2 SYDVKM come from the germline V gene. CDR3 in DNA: TGTGCCAGCAGTGTAACAGAGTATGTCTACACCTTC. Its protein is CASSVTEYVYTF.

DNA for the CDR3: TGTGCCAGTATCCGGTCCTACAGGGGGCGCCGAACCGGGGAGCTGTTTTTT. Translation gives CASIRSYRGRRTGELFF. J is TRBJ2-2 and V is TRBV19; 9 nucleotides line up with TRBD1. V shed 7 bases, J shed 5 bases, and the junction held 14 bases outside the gene matches. The CDR3 runs 17 residues. The germline gives CDR1 LNHDA, CDR2 SQIVND (reference sequence).

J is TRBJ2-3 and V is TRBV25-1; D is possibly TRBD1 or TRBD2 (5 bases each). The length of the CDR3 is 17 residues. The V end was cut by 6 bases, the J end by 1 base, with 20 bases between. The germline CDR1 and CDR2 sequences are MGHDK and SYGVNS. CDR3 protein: CASRAVVGQGRTDTQYF. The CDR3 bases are TGTGCCAGCAGAGCGGTTGTAGGCCAGGGTCGCACAGATACGCAGTATTTT.

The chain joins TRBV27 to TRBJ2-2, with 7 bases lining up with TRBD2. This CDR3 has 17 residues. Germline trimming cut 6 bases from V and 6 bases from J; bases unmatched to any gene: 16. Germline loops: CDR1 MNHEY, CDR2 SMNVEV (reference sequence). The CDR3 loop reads CASSLRAREGVAGELFF. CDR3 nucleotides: TGTGCCAGCAGCCTTCGTGCCAGGGAGGGAGTCGCCGGGGAGCTGTTTTTT.

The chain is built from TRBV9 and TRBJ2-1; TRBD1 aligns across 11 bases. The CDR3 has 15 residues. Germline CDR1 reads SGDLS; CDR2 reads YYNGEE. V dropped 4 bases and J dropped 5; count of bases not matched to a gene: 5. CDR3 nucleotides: TGTGCCAGCAGCTCTGGGACAGGGGGTAACAATGAGCAGTTCTTC. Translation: CASSSGTGGNNEQFF. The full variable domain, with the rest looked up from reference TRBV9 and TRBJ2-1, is DSGVTQTPKHLITATGQRVTLRCSPRSGDLSVYWYQQSLDQGLQFLIQYYNGEERAKGNILERFSAQQFPDLHSELNLSSLELGDSALYFCASSSGTGGNNEQFFGPGTRLTVL.

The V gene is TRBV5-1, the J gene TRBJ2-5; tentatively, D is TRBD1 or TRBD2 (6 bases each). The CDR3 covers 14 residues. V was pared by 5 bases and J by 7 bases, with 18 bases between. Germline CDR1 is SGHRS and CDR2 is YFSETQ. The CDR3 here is CASRGKTGAGTQYF. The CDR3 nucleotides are TGCGCCAGCAGGGGAAAGACAGGAGCGGGGACCCAGTACTTC.

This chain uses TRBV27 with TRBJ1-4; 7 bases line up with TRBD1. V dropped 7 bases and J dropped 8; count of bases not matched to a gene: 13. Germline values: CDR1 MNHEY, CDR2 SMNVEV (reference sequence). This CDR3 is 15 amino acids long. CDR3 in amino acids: CASTTMGQRGEKLFF. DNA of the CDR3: TGTGCCAGCACCACTATGGGACAGAGAGGCGAAAAACTGTTTTTT. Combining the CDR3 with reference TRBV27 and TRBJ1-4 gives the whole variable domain EAQVTQNPRYLITVTGKKLTVTCSQNMNHEYMSWYRQDPGLGLRQIYYSMNVEVTDKGDVPEGYKVSRKEKRNFPLILESPSPNQTSLYFCASTTMGQRGEKLFFGSGTQLSVL.

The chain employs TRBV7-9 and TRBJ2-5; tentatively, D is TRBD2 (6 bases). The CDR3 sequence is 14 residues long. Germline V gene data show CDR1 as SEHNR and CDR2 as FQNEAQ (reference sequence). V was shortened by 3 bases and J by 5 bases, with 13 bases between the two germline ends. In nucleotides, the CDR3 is TGTGCCAGCAGCTTCGCGGGGAGAGGGGAGACCCAGTACTTC. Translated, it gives CASSFAGRGETQYF.

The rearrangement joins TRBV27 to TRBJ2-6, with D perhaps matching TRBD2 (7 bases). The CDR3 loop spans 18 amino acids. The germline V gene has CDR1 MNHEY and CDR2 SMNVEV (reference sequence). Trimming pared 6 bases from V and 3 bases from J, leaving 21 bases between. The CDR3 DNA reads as TGTGCCAGCAGCCTGAGGTTTGGGGGAGGGGGTGGGGCCAACGTCCTGACTTTC. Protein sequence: CASSLRFGGGGGANVLTF.

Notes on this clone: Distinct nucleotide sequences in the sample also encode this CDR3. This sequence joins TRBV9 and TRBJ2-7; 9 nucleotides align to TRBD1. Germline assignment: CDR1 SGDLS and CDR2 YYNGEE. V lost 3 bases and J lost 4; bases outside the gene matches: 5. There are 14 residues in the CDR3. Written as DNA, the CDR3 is TGTGCCAGCAGCGCTGGGACAGGGCTGTACGAGCAGTACTTC. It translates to CASSAGTGLYEQYF.

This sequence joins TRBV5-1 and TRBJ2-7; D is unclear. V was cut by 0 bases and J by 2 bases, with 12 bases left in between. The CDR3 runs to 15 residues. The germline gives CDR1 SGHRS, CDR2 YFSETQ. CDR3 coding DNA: TGCGCCAGCAGCTTGGAAATTGCCAGTACCTACGAGCAGTACTTC. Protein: CASSLEIASTYEQYF.

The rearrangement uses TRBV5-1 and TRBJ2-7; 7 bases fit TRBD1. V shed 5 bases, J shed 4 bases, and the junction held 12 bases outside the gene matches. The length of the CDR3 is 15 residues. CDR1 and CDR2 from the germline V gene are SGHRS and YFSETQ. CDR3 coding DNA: TGCGCCAGCAGATCGGAGAGGGGGCGAGGTTACGAGCAGTACTTC. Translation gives CASRSERGRGYEQYF.

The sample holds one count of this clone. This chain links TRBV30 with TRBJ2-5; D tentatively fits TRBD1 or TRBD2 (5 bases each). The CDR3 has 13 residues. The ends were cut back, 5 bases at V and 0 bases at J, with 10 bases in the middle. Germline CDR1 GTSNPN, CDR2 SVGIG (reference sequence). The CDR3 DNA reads TGTGCCTGGGCTCCGGGGCACCAAGAGACCCAGTACTTC. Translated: CAWAPGHQETQYF.

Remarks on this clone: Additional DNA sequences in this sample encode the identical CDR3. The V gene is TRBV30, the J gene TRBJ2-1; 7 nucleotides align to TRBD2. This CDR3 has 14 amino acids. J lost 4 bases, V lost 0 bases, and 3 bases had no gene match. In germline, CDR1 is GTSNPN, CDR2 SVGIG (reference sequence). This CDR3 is CAWSVSSGYNEQFF. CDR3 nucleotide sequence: TGTGCCTGGAGTGTCTCTAGCGGTTACAATGAGCAGTTCTTC.

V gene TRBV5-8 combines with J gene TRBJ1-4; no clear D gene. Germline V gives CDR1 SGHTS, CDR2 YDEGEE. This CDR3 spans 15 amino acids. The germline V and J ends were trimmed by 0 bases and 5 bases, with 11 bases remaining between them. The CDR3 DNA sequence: TGTGCCAGCAGCTTGGGCCAGGCCGCCAATGAAAAACTGTTTTTT. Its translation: CASSLGQAANEKLFF. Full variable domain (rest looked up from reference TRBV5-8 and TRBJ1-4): EAGVTQSPTHLIKTRGQQATLRCSPISGHTSVYWYQQALGLGLQFLLWYDEGEERNRGNFPPRFSGRQFPNYSSELNVNALELEDSALYLCASSLGQAANEKLFFGSGTQLSVL.

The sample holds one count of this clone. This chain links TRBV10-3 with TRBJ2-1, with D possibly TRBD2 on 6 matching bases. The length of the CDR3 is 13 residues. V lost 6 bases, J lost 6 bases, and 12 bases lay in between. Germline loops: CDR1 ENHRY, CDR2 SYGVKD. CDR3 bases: TGTGCCATCAGACCTAGCGAGCGCAATGAGCAGTTCTTC. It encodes CAIRPSERNEQFF.

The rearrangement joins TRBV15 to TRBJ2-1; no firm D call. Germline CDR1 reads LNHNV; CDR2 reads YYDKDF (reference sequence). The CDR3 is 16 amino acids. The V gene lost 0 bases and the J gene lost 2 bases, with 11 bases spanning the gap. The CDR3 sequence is CATSRDPAFPYNEQFF. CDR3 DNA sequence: TGTGCCACCAGCAGAGATCCGGCCTTTCCCTACAATGAGCAGTTCTTC.

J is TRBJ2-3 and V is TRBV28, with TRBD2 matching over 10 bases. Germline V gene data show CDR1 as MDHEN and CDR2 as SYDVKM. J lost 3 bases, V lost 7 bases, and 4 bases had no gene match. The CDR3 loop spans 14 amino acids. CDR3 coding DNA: TGTGCCAGCACCAGGACTAGCGGAACAGATACGCAGTATTTT. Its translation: CASTRTSGTDTQYF.

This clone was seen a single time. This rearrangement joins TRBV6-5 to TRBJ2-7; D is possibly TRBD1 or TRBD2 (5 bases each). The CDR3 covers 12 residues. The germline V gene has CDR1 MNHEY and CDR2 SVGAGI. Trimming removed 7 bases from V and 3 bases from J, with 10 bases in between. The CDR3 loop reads CASKSGGYEQYF. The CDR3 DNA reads TGTGCCAGCAAAAGTGGGGGCTACGAGCAGTACTTC.

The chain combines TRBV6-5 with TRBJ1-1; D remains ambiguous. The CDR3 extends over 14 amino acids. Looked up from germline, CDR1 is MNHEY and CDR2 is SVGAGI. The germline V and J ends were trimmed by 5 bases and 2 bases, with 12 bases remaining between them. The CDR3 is CASSEPGGNTEAFF. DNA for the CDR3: TGTGCCAGCAGTGAACCCGGAGGAAACACTGAAGCTTTCTTT.

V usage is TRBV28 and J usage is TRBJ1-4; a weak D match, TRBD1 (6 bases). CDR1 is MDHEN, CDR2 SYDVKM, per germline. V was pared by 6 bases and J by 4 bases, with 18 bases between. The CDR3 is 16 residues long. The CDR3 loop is CASRGQSLPINEKLFF. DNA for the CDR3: TGTGCCAGCAGAGGACAGTCGCTCCCTATTAATGAAAAACTGTTTTTT.

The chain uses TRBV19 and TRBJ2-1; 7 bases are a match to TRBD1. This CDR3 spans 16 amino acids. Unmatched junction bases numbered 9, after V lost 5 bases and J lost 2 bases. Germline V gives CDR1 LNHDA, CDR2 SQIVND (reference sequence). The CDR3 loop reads CASSPRTGDPYNEQFF. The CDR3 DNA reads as TGTGCCAGTAGTCCCCGGACAGGCGACCCCTACAATGAGCAGTTCTTC.

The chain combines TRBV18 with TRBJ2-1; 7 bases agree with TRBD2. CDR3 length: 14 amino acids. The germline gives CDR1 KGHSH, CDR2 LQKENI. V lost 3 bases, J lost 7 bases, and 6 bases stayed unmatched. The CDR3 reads CASSPLAAHNEQFF. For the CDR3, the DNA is TGTGCCAGCTCACCCCTAGCGGCCCATAATGAGCAGTTCTTC.

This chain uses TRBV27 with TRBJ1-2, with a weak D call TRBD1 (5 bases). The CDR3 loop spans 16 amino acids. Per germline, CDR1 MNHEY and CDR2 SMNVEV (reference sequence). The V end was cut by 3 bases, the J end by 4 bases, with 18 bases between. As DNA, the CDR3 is TGTGCCAGCAGTTTCCATACAGGAGAGGGGACCTATGGCTACACCTTC. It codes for CASSFHTGEGTYGYTF.

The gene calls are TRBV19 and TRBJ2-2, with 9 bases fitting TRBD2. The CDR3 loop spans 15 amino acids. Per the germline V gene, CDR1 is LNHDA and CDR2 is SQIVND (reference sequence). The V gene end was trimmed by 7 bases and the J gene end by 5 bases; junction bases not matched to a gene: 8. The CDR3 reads CASISGGWKTGELFF. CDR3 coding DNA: TGTGCCAGTATTAGCGGGGGCTGGAAGACCGGGGAGCTGTTTTTT.

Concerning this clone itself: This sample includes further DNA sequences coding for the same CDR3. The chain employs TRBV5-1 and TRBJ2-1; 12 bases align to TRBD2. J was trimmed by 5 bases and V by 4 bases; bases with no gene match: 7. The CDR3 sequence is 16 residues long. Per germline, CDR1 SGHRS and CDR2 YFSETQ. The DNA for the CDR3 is TGCGCCAGCAGCCCAATCAGACTAGCGGGAGACAATGAGCAGTTCTTC. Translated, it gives CASSPIRLAGDNEQFF. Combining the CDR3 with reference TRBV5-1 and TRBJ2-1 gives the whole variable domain KAGVTQTPRYLIKTRGQQVTLSCSPISGHRSVSWYQQTPGQGLQFLFEYFSETQRNKGNFPGRFSGRQFSNSRSEMNVSTLELGDSALYLCASSPIRLAGDNEQFFGPGTRLTVL.

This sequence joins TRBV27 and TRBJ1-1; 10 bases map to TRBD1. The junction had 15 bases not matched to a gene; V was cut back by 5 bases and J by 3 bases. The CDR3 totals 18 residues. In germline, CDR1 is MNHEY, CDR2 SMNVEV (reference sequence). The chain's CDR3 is CASSQRFGTGVSDTEAFF. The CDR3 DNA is TGTGCCAGCAGTCAGAGGTTCGGGACAGGGGTTTCGGACACTGAAGCTTTCTTT.

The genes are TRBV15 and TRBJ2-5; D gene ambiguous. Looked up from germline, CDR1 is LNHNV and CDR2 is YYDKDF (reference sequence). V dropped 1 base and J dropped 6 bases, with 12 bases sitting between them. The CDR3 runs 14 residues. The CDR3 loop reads CATSRAGRGQTQYF. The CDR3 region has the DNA TGTGCCACCAGCAGAGCCGGGCGTGGACAGACCCAGTACTTC. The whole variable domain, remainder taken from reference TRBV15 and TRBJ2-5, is DAMVIQNPRYQVTQFGKPVTLSCSQTLNHNVMYWYQQKSSQAPKLLFHYYDKDFNNEADTPDNFQSRRPNTSFCFLDIRSPGLGDTAMYLCATSRAGRGQTQYFGPGTRLLVL.

DNA for the CDR3: TGTGCCAGCAGCTTAGTCCGCACAGATACGCAGTATTTT. Protein: CASSLVRTDTQYF. The chain has TRBV11-2 and TRBJ2-3; D remains ambiguous. CDR3 length equals 13 residues. V was pared by 1 base and J by 1 base, with 3 bases between. Germline V gene data show CDR1 as SGHAT and CDR2 as FQNNGV.

CDR3 in amino acids: CASSERTYNEQFF. The CDR3 DNA is TGTGCCAGCAGCGAAAGAACCTACAATGAGCAGTTCTTC. The chain is built from TRBV6-5 and TRBJ2-1; no firm D call. Germline CDR1 MNHEY, CDR2 SVGAGI. This CDR3 region has 13 residues. V gave up 6 bases and J gave up 2 bases, with 8 bases separating them.